Given below is one TCR beta chain in context. Original methodology: Scientists estimated how many nucleated cells there were by amplifying reference gene primers. Sequenced by immunoSEQ multiplex PCR; TCRdb stores in-frame clones only, minus some. For V, J and clone size, that table is used; D and trimming come from the DNA. The sample comprises 100,000 to 130,000 clones, 75% to 95% of which are singletons, and less than 1.5% rests with the top ten. The data belong to a study of blood T cell repertoires in COVID-19. Per the germline V gene, CDR1 is MDHEN and CDR2 is SYDVKM. The CDR3 is 16 residues long. V was shortened by 6 bases and J by 5 bases, with 17 bases between the two germline ends.

What was sequenced was peripheral blood. The source is a woman between 25 and 40 years old with acute or convalescent COVID-19. V is TRBV28 and J is TRBJ1-6; D possibly corresponds to TRBD1 (6 bases). The CDR3 DNA reads TGTGCCAGCAGCCGTCACAGGGTTATGGATAATTCACCCCTCCACTTT. Translating gives CASSRHRVMDNSPLHF.